This T cell receptor beta chain was identified in a study of shared clonotypes between healthy human individuals. Cells designated naive CD8 were CD45RO-negative and were positively selected for CCR7, with terminally differentiated effector memory CD45RA+ cells excluded. Measured with immunoSEQ multiplex PCR; TCRdb has only the in-frame clones, and not every one. This table has hundreds of thousands of clones, around 93% appearing once. The CDR3 length is 13 residues. Trimming took 5 bases from V and 5 from J; bases not matched to a gene: 1. Per germline, CDR1 SQVTM and CDR2 ANQGSEA. V and J are TRBV29-1 and TRBJ2-4, with 12 bases identical to TRBD2. The sample comprised naive CD8+ T cells sorted from blood. The receptor comes from a man aged 25-45 years in good health. DNA of the CDR3: TGCAGCGTTTGGACTAGCGGGGAAAACATTCAGTACTTC. It codes for CSVWTSGENIQYF.